The clone carrying this TCR beta chain has a single count. The repertoire was sequenced with immunoSEQ multiplex PCR; TCRdb's copy has only in-frame clones and lacks some. The sample carries about 310,000 clones, approximately 91% recorded once. The sample is drawn from a study of blood T cell repertoires in COVID-19. Resolution of symptoms, clearance, or two negative PCRs was present in recovered Cohort 3 donors. Germline lookup yields CDR1 KGHDR and CDR2 SFDVKD. Trimming at V came to 4 bases and at J to 2 bases, leaving 10 bases not matched to a gene. The CDR3 totals 17 residues. This receptor was identified in a middle-aged woman who had recovered from COVID-19. Material: PBMCs or T cells enriched from blood (not recorded which). V and J are TRBV24-1 and TRBJ1-5; 7 positions agree with TRBD1. CDR3 residues: CATSERPQGVGNQPQHF. In nucleotides, the CDR3 is TGTGCCACCAGTGAACGACCTCAGGGGGTTGGCAATCAGCCCCAGCATTTT.